A selection of T cell receptor beta chains follows, all from one sample in a study of T cell changes during pregnancy in multiple sclerosis. The protocol was immunoSEQ multiplex PCR, while the TCRdb copy is restricted to in-frame clones and leaves out a portion. The table shows approximately 100,000 clones, with just over 90% occurring only once. The sequenced sample was peripheral blood, obtained after pregnancy. All receptors derive from a female donor with multiple sclerosis, enrolled in a pregnancy study. The CDR3 runs from the conserved cysteine through the conserved F or W. Each record gives: clone size, V gene, J gene, D gene, CDR3 DNA, CDR3 protein. D genes are given only for firm matches. Part of the rows lack a size; the others show once, few, many or a class for expanded clones.

.	TRBV4-1	TRBJ1-1	.	TGCGCCAGCAGCCACAGTAAGTCCACTGAAGCTTTCTTT	CASSHSKSTEAFF
.	TRBV27	TRBJ1-5	TRBD1	TGTGCCAGCAGCCTCAGACAGGGGGCGCCGGGCAATCAGCCCCAGCATTTT	CASSLRQGAPGNQPQHF
.	TRBV19	TRBJ1-6	.	TGTGCCAGTACGGGTCTAGACAATTCACCCCTCCACTTT	CASTGLDNSPLHF
.	TRBV6-5	TRBJ1-2	TRBD1	TGTGCCAGCAGACACACAGGGGGGGACTATGGCTACACCTTC	CASRHTGGDYGYTF
.	TRBV6-1	TRBJ1-2	.	TGTGCCAGCAGTGCTGGCAGCCAACCGACAACCTATGGCTACACCTTC	CASSAGSQPTTYGYTF
.	TRBV4-1	TRBJ1-5	.	TGCGCCAGCAGCTTGCGGGCGGGGGACAATCAGCCCCAGCATTTT	CASSLRAGDNQPQHF
.	TRBV7-9	TRBJ2-1	.	TGTGCCAGCAGCTTTGGCGAGCAGTTCTTC	CASSFGEQFF
once	TRBV6-5	TRBJ1-6	.	TGTGCCAGCAGCTTAACCTCCAGGGAAAGGTCACCCCTCCACTTT	CASSLTSRERSPLHF
.	TRBV5-1	TRBJ2-5	TRBD2	TGCGCCAGCAGCCCAGGACTAGCGGGGGGGCCCCAAGAGACCCAGTACTTC	CASSPGLAGGPQETQYF
.	TRBV5-6	TRBJ2-5	TRBD2	TGTGCCAGCAGCCACGGGACTATTAAAGAGACCCAGTACTTC	CASSHGTIKETQYF
.	TRBV15	TRBJ1-1	TRBD1	TGTGCCACCAGACCCCAGGGGGCTGAGAACACTGAAGCTTTCTTT	CATRPQGAENTEAFF
once	TRBV9	TRBJ2-5	TRBD1	TGTGCCAGCAGCGTTTTTGTCACAGGGGATGAGACCCAGTACTTC	CASSVFVTGDETQYF
.	TRBV7-7	TRBJ2-1	TRBD2	TGTGCTAGCAGCTTAGCAGCGGGGGGGCACAATGAGCAGTTCTTC	CASSLAAGGHNEQFF
.	TRBV7-9	TRBJ2-7	TRBD1	TGTGCCAGCAGCTTAATGGACAGGGCCGGGTACGAGCAGTACTTC	CASSLMDRAGYEQYF
.	TRBV18	TRBJ1-2	.	TGTGCCAGCTCACGGAACAGACCAATTAACTATGGCTACACCTTC	CASSRNRPINYGYTF
few	TRBV6-5	TRBJ1-6	.	TGTGCCAGCAGTCCCCGGGACTATAATTCACCCCTCCACTTT	CASSPRDYNSPLHF
.	TRBV5-1	TRBJ1-2	TRBD1	TGCGCCAGCAGCATAGGACAGGTATCTAACTATGGCTACACCTTC	CASSIGQVSNYGYTF
.	TRBV30	TRBJ2-5	TRBD2	TGTGCCTGGAGTAAACTAGCGGACCAAAAGACCCAGTACTTC	CAWSKLADQKTQYF
.	TRBV9	TRBJ2-7	.	TGTGCCAGCCCGGACACTGGCTACGAGCAGTACTTC	CASPDTGYEQYF
.	TRBV7-2	TRBJ1-2	.	TGTGCCAGCAGCTTAGCGTCCAGGGGTTTTGAGTTGGGCTATGGCTACACCTTC	CASSLASRGFELGYGYTF
.	TRBV19	TRBJ1-5	.	TGTGCCAGTAGTAGATCGAGGTATAGCAATCAGCCCCAGCATTTT	CASSRSRYSNQPQHF
.	TRBV6-1	TRBJ1-1	.	TGTGCCAGCAGTGACCCCCCCCGAGGAGGCACTGAAGCTTTCTTT	CASSDPPRGGTEAFF
.	TRBV5-4	TRBJ2-3	TRBD2	TGTGCCAGCAGACTTACTAGCGGGGGGACCGGAGATACGCAGTATTTT	CASRLTSGGTGDTQYF
.	TRBV7-2	TRBJ1-2	.	TGTGCCAGCAGCTTAACCGTGCGGATACCTAACTATGGCTACACCTTC	CASSLTVRIPNYGYTF
.	TRBV14	TRBJ1-2	TRBD1	TGTGCCAGCAGCCAGGACCCAGTGACAGGGCCTGGCTACACCTTC	CASSQDPVTGPGYTF
.	TRBV29-1	TRBJ1-2	.	TGCAGCGCCGGACAATTGAATGGCTACACCTTC	CSAGQLNGYTF
.	TRBV5-4	TRBJ2-2	TRBD1	TGTGCCAGCAGCTTGGGAGGACAGGGTAGAGGGGAGCTGTTTTTT	CASSLGGQGRGELFF
.	TRBV7-2	TRBJ2-3	TRBD1	TGTGCCAGCAGCTTAGAGGGTACAGGGGGATGGGGCACAGATACGCAGTATTTT	CASSLEGTGGWGTDTQYF
.	TRBV5-1	TRBJ1-3	.	TGCGCCAGCAGCTTGTCCGCGATGTACTCTGGAAACACCATATATTTT	CASSLSAMYSGNTIYF
.	TRBV29-1	TRBJ2-1	TRBD1	TGCAGCGTTCCCGGGACAGGGCGCCCGACTCGCTCCTACAATGAGCAGTTCTTC	CSVPGTGRPTRSYNEQFF
once	TRBV19	TRBJ1-6	TRBD1	TGTGCCAGTAGTAACAGACAGGGGGCGAATTCACCCCTCCACTTT	CASSNRQGANSPLHF
.	TRBV19	TRBJ1-3	.	TGTGCCAGTATCGGGTTCTCATCAGGGGACACCATATATTTT	CASIGFSSGDTIYF
.	TRBV29-1	TRBJ2-2	TRBD1	TGCAGCGTTGAGTTTGCGACAGGGCAGTACACCGGGGAGCTGTTTTTT	CSVEFATGQYTGELFF
.	TRBV11-1	TRBJ2-7	TRBD1	TGTGCCAGCATTGGGACAGGGGAAACGCAGTACTTC	CASIGTGETQYF
.	TRBV9	TRBJ1-4	TRBD1	TGTGCCAGCAGCGTAGCCATTTCCGGGACAGAAAATGAAAAACTGTTTTTT	CASSVAISGTENEKLFF
.	TRBV5-4	TRBJ1-1	TRBD1	TGTGCCAGCAGTCCAGTGGGACAGACTGAAGCTTTCTTT	CASSPVGQTEAFF
.	TRBV19	TRBJ2-1	TRBD2	TGTGCCAGTAGTCCCCGGACTAGATTGGATGAGCAGTTCTTC	CASSPRTRLDEQFF
.	TRBV19	TRBJ2-5	TRBD2	TGTGCCAGTAGTCCCTCGGGGGGGCTTTCGCAAGAGACCCAGTACTTC	CASSPSGGLSQETQYF
.	TRBV9	TRBJ2-7	.	TGTGCCAGCAGCGTAGGCCCCGGGGGTTCCTACGAGCAGTACTTC	CASSVGPGGSYEQYF
.	TRBV6-1	TRBJ1-1	TRBD1	TGTGCCAGCTCCCGTGTAGGGGGCGGGACGACTGAAGCTTTCTTT	CASSRVGGGTTEAFF
.	TRBV7-8	TRBJ1-5	.	TGTGCCAGCAGCTTAGCCTTCCGGGACACATATCAGCCCCAGCATTTT	CASSLAFRDTYQPQHF
once	TRBV7-9	TRBJ2-5	TRBD2	TGTGCCAGCACACGACCCGGGACTAGAGAGACCCAGTACTTC	CASTRPGTRETQYF
once	TRBV11-2	TRBJ2-5	TRBD2	TGTGCCAGCAGCTTAGTGGGAGGGGAGACCCAGTACTTC	CASSLVGGETQYF
.	TRBV5-5	TRBJ2-5	TRBD1	TGTGCCAGCAGCTTGCCGACAGGGGGAATTGGAGAGACCCAGTACTTC	CASSLPTGGIGETQYF
.	TRBV6-5	TRBJ2-2	TRBD1	TGTGCCTCAACAGGGGGTCCCGGGGAGCTGTTTTTT	CASTGGPGELFF
.	TRBV9	TRBJ2-5	.	TGTGCCAGCAGCGTGGGCGGGGCAATGGAGACCCAGTACTTC	CASSVGGAMETQYF
.	TRBV5-4	TRBJ1-1	.	TGTGCCAGCAGCCCCCCCACAGGGCGTCACACTGAAGCTTTCTTT	CASSPPTGRHTEAFF
.	TRBV6-1	TRBJ2-7	.	TGTGCCAGCGACAGGTCCTACGAGCAGTACTTC	CASDRSYEQYF
.	TRBV29-1	TRBJ2-7	TRBD1	TGCAGCGTGGAAGGACAGGACTCCTACGAGCAGTACTTC	CSVEGQDSYEQYF
.	TRBV6-1	TRBJ1-1	.	TGTGCCAGCAGTGAAGGGGGAGGAAGGACTGAAGCTTTCTTT	CASSEGGGRTEAFF
few	TRBV7-9	TRBJ1-2	.	TGTGCCAGCAGCCCCTACTCCCTGGGGAGCAACTATGGCTACACCTTC	CASSPYSLGSNYGYTF
.	TRBV13	TRBJ2-5	TRBD2	TGTGCCAGCAGCTTGGGCAGCGGGGGGGCAGGAGAGACCCAGTACTTC	CASSLGSGGAGETQYF
.	TRBV2	TRBJ1-3	.	TGTGCCAGCAGTGAGGTGGGCGGAAACACCATATATTTT	CASSEVGGNTIYF
.	TRBV29-1	TRBJ2-2	.	TGCAGCGTTCGGGCAGGGGTTGGGACCGGGGAGCTGTTTTTT	CSVRAGVGTGELFF
.	TRBV7-3	TRBJ1-1	.	TGTGCCAGCAGCCCCTCGTCCGGGGTCACTGAAGCTTTCTTT	CASSPSSGVTEAFF